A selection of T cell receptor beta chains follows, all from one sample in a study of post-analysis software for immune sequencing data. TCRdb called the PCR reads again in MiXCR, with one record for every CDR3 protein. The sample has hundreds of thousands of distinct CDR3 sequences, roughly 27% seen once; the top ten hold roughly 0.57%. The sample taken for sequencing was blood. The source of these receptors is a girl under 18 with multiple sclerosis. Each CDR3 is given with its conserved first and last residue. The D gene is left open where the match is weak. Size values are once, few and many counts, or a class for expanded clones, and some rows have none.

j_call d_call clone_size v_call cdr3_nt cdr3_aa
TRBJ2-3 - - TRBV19 TGTGCCAGTGGAAACCGGGGCACAGATACGCAGTATTTT CASGNRGTDTQYF
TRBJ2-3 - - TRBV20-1 TGCAGTGCTACGATAAGCACAGATACGCAGTATTTT CSATISTDTQYF
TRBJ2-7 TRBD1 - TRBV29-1 TGCAGCGTTGGTGGCCCCCGGACAGGTGGGGTCGAGCAGTACTTC CSVGGPRTGGVEQYF
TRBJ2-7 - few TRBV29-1 TGCAGCGTGCGCGGGGCCTACGAGCAGTACTTC CSVRGAYEQYF
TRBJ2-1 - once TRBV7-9 TGTGCCGGGAGGATTGGGAGCGATGAGCAGTTCTTC CAGRIGSDEQFF
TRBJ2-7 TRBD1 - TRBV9 TGTGCCAGCAGCGTGGGGACAGTCGCCTACGAGCAGTACTTC CASSVGTVAYEQYF
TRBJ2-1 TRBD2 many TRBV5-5 TGTGCCAGCAGCCCTGATAGCGGGAGGCCTAATGAGCAGTTCTTC CASSPDSGRPNEQFF
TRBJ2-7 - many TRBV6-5 TGTGCCAGCAGTTACTCGACCGCGAAGGCCTACGAGCAGTACTTC CASSYSTAKAYEQYF
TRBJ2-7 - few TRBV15 TGTGCCACCAGCAGTCCCTGGGGCAGGGACTACGAGCAGTACTTC CATSSPWGRDYEQYF
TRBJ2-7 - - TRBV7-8 TGTGCCAGCAGCGGAACCGACAGCTCCTACGGGCAGTACTTC CASSGTDSSYGQYF
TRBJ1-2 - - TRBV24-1 TGTGCCACCAGTGAAGCCGTTAACTATGGCTACACCTTC CATSEAVNYGYTF
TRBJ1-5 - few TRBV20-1 TGCAGTGCATCCACCCCCCGCTTGGGCAATCAGCCCCAGCATTTT CSASTPRLGNQPQHF
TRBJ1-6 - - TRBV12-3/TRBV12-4 TGTGCCAGCAGTTTTTCCCTGGACTCACCCCTCCACTTT CASSFSLDSPLHF
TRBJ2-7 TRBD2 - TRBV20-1 TGCAGTGCTAGAGACCCGTCTAGCGGGCGGGCCTACGAGCAGTACTTC CSARDPSSGRAYEQYF
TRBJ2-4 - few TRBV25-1 TGTGCCAGCAGTTCGAACATCAGGGCCAAAAACATTCAGTACTTC CASSSNIRAKNIQYF
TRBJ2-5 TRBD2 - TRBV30 TGTGCCTGGTATAGCGGGACCTTCCCGGGGGGTGAGCAGTACTTC CAWYSGTFPGGEQYF
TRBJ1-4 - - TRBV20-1 TGCAGTGTCCAGGGTGTTGAAAAACTGTTTTTT CSVQGVEKLFF
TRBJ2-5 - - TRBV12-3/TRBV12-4 TGTGCCAGCAGCCGACGCCCACGGGGGCTGGAGACCCAGTACTTC CASSRRPRGLETQYF
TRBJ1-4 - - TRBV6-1 TGTGCCAGCAGGCTGGCGCGGAAGGGTTCGGCCAATGAAAAACTGTTTTTT CASRLARKGSANEKLFF
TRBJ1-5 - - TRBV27 TGTGCCAGCAGTTCGTCGACCGGCGGGAATCAGCCCCAGCATTTT CASSSSTGGNQPQHF
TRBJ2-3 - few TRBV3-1 TGTGCCAGCAGCCATCCCTTTCGACTAGGGGGGACAGATACGCAGTATTTT CASSHPFRLGGTDTQYF
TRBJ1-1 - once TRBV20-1 TGCAGTGGGAACCCGGGGGCAACCGGCCAAGCTTTCTTT CSGNPGATGQAFF
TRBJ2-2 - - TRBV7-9 TGTGCCAGCAGGAGCCGGGGCTTCAACACCGGGGAGCTGTTTTTT CASRSRGFNTGELFF
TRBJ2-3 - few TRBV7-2 TGTGCCAGCAGCTTTGAGTACACAGATACGCAGTATTTT CASSFEYTDTQYF
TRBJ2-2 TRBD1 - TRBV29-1 TGCAGCATCATAGGGACAGGGGTATCCACCGGGGAGCTGTTTTTT CSIIGTGVSTGELFF
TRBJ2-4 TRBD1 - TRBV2 TGTGCCAGCAGCCCCGGACAGGGGACAAACATTCAGTACTTC CASSPGQGTNIQYF
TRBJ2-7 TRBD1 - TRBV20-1 TGCAGTGCTAGAGTCGCAGGGGGCTACGAGCAGTACTTC CSARVAGGYEQYF
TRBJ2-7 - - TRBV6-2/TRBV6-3 TGTGCCAGCTGCAGTTCTCTGGCAGGGAGGAACGAGCAGTACTTC CASCSSLAGRNEQYF
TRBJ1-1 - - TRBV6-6 TGTGCCAGCCTTGGGACGGGGATTTCGGGAACTGAAGCTTTCTTT CASLGTGISGTEAFF
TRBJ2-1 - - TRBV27 TGTGCCAGCAGTTTATCAGGGCTGGATGAGCAGTTCTTC CASSLSGLDEQFF
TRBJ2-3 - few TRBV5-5 TGTGCCAGCAGCATCAGGGTTGGTACAGATACGCAGTATTTT CASSIRVGTDTQYF
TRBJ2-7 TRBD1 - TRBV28 TGTGCCAGCGGCTTACCCTCGGGACAGGGGGCCTACGAGCAGTACTTC CASGLPSGQGAYEQYF
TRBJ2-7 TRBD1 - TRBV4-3 TGCGCCAGCAGCCAAGACGAGACAGGGGGGGCGTACAAGCAGTACTTC CASSQDETGGAYKQYF
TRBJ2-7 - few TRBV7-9 TGTGCCAGCAGCACCTTTCGGGGCTCGGGAACCTACGAGCAGTACTTC CASSTFRGSGTYEQYF
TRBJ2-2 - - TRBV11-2 TGTGCCAGCAGCCAATCTCTGGCGGGACCCTTATCTTTTAGGGACACCGGGGAGCTGTTTTTT CASSQSLAGPLSFRDTGELFF
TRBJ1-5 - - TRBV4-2 TGTGCCAGCAGCCAAGACGAGGGGCTTAGCAATCAGCCCCAGCATTTT CASSQDEGLSNQPQHF
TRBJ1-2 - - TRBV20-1 TGCGGTGCTAGGCCCAGGGTCGAGAAAATTAGCTACACCTTC CGARPRVEKISYTF
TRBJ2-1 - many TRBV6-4 TGTGCCAGCAGTCAGAGGGCCACGGTTAATGAGCAGTTCTTC CASSQRATVNEQFF
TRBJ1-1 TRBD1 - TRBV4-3 TGCGCCAGCAGTCTCGCGGGACAGGGGGACACTGAAGCTTTCTTT CASSLAGQGDTEAFF
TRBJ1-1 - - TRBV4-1 TGCGCCAGCAGCCAGTCCGGGACAAATGAAGCTTTCTTT CASSQSGTNEAFF